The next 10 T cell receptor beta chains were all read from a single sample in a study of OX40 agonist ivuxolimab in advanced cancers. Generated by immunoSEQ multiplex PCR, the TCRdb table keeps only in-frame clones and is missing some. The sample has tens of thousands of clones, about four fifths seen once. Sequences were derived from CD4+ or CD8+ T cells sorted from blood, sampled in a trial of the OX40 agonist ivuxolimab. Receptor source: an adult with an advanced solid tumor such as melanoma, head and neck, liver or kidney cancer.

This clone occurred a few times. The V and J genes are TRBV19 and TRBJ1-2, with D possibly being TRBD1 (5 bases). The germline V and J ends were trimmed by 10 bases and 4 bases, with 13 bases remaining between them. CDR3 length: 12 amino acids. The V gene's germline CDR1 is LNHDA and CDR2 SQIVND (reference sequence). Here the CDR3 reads CATDQGPYGYTF. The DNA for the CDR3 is TGTGCCACCGATCAGGGACCCTATGGCTACACCTTC.

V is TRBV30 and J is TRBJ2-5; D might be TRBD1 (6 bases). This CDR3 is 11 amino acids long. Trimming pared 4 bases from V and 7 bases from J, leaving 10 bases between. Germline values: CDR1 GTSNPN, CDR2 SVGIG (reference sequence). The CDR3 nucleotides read TGTGCCTGGACCCTAGGGGGGACCCAGTACTTC. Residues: CAWTLGGTQYF. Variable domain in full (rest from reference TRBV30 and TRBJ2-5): SQTIHQWPATLVQPVGSPLSLECTVEGTSNPNLYWYRQAAGRGLQLLFYSVGIGQISSEVPQNLSASRPQDRQFILSSKKLLLSDSGFYLCAWTLGGTQYFGPGTRLLVL.

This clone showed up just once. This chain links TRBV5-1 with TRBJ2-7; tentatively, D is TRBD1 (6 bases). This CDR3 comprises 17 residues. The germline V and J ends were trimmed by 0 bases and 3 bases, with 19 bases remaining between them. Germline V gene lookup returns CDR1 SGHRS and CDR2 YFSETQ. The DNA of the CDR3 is TGCGCCAGCAGCTTGGCGGCGGTCAGGGGTTCTAGCTACGAGCAGTACTTC. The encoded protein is CASSLAAVRGSSYEQYF. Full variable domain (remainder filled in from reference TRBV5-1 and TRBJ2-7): KAGVTQTPRYLIKTRGQQVTLSCSPISGHRSVSWYQQTPGQGLQFLFEYFSETQRNKGNFPGRFSGRQFSNSRSEMNVSTLELGDSALYLCASSLAAVRGSSYEQYFGPGTRLTVT.

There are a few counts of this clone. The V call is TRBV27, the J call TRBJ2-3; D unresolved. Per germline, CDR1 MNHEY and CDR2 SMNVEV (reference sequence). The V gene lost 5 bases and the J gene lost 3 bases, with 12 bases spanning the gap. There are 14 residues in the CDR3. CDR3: CASSLPSATDTQYF. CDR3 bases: TGTGCCAGCAGTCTCCCCAGCGCGACAGATACGCAGTATTTT.

The CDR3: CAREGQGQAYEQYF. The CDR3 DNA follows: TGTGCCAGGGAGGGACAGGGCCAAGCCTACGAGCAGTACTTC. This rearrangement joins TRBV2 to TRBJ2-7, with 9 nucleotides matching TRBD1. The V segment lost 9 bases and the J segment 2 bases; nucleotides outside the gene matches: 8. CDR3 length: 14 residues. The germline V gene has CDR1 SNHLY and CDR2 FYNNEI.

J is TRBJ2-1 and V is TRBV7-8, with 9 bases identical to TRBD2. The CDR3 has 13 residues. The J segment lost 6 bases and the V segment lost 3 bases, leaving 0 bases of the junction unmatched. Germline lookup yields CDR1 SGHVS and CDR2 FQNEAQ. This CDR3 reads CASSLGLANEQFF. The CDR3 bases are TGTGCCAGCAGCTTGGGACTAGCCAATGAGCAGTTCTTC.

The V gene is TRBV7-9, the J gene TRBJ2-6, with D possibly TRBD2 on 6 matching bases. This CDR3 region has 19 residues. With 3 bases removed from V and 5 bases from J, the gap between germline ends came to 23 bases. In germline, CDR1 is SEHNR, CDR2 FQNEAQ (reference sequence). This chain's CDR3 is CASSLGGTALSFWANVLTF. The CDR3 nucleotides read TGTGCCAGCAGCTTGGGCGGGACGGCCCTCTCTTTCTGGGCCAACGTCCTGACTTTC.

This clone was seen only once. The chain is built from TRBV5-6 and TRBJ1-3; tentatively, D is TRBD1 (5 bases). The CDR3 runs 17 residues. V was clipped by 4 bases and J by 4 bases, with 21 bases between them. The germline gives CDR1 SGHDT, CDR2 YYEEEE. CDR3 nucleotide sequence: TGTGCCAGCAGCCAGGAGGGTAACAGGAGGGCAGGAAACACCATATATTTT. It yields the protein CASSQEGNRRAGNTIYF.

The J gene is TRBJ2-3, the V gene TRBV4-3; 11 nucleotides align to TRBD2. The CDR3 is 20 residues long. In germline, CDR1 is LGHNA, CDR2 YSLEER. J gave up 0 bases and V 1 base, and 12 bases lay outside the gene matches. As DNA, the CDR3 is TGCGCCAGCAGCCAAGCGGCCAGAGCGGGACTAGCGGCTAGCACAGATACGCAGTATTTT. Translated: CASSQAARAGLAASTDTQYF.

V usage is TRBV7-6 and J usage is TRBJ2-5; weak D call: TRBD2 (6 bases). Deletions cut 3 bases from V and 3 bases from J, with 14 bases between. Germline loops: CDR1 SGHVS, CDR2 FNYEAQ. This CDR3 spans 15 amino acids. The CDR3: CASSFGVSGEETQYF. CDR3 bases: TGTGCCAGCAGCTTCGGAGTATCGGGGGAAGAGACCCAGTACTTC.